One sample yielded the 2 T cell receptor beta chains listed below, sequenced in a study of T-cell memory formation after mild COVID-19. TCRdb reanalysed the 5' RACE reads using MiXCR and keeps one entry per CDR3 protein. The sample lists roughly 130,000 distinct CDR3 sequences, approximately 17% occurring once. The specimen was PBMCs or a T cell subset sorted from them (not recorded which). Receptors were obtained from a man aged 18-30 years who had mild COVID-19 (a few samples of this study predate the infection). Cell type and time point are not known.

Many counts were recorded for this clonotype. This chain joins TRBV4-1 and TRBJ1-1, with unresolved D. V was cut by 0 bases and J by 4 bases, with 18 bases left in between. This CDR3 has 17 amino acids. The germline V gene has CDR1 MGHRA and CDR2 YSYEKL. CDR3 DNA: TGCGCCAGCAGCCAAGATAGGAGCCCGCAGGTTGGCACTGAAGCTTTCTTT. It yields the protein CASSQDRSPQVGTEAFF.

The chain combines TRBV14 with TRBJ2-3; the match to TRBD2 covers 10 bases. Germline V gene data show CDR1 as SGHDN and CDR2 as FVKESK. The CDR3 contains 17 residues. Unmatched junction bases numbered 5, after V lost 2 bases and J lost 0 bases. CDR3 region: CASSQPRTSGSTDTQYF. CDR3 nucleotides: TGTGCCAGCAGCCAACCCCGGACTAGCGGTAGCACAGATACGCAGTATTTT.